This passage covers 25 T cell receptor beta chains from one sample sequenced in a study of blood T cell repertoires in COVID-19. Sequencing was performed with immunoSEQ multiplex PCR; in TCRdb, only in-frame clones are kept and a portion is missing. The sample lists more than 120,000 clones, roughly 87% occurring once. Material for sequencing was peripheral blood. The receptors shown here come from a human donor in a cohort sampled during active COVID-19.

The chain has TRBV2 and TRBJ1-2; D is uncertain. The CDR3 covers 16 residues. Germline lookup yields CDR1 SNHLY and CDR2 FYNNEI. Trimming took off 2 bases at V and 2 bases at J, with 15 bases between the two ends. The CDR3 reads CASSEWWQPGNYGYTF. For the CDR3, the DNA is TGTGCCAGCAGTGAATGGTGGCAGCCAGGCAACTATGGCTACACCTTC.

This clone was recorded once. The chain uses TRBV19 and TRBJ1-2, with 9 positions matching TRBD1. CDR3 length: 13 residues. V shed 5 bases and J 8 bases; nucleotides not matched to a gene: 6. CDR1 LNHDA and CDR2 SQIVND come from the germline V gene (reference sequence). The CDR3 DNA reads as TGTGCCAGTAGTGTGGGACAGGGTGGCGGCTACACCTTC. Translation gives CASSVGQGGGYTF.

The V call is TRBV5-1, the J call TRBJ2-5; no definite D call. CDR3 length: 13 amino acids. Deletions cut 4 bases from V and 0 bases from J, with 7 bases between. Germline-derived CDR1 and CDR2 are SGHRS and YFSETQ. DNA of the CDR3: TGCGCCAGCAGCGTCTCGTACCAAGAGACCCAGTACTTC. Residues: CASSVSYQETQYF.

The J gene is TRBJ1-1, the V gene TRBV3-1 (or the pseudogene TRBV3-2); D unresolved. Deletions cut 1 base from V and 9 bases from J, with 15 bases between. CDR1 is LGHDT and CDR2 is YNNKEL in the germline V gene (reference sequence). The CDR3 has 14 amino acids. In DNA form, the CDR3 reads TGTGCCAGCAGCCAAGGGGTCGGGGAGAGGAAAGCTTTCTTT. Amino acids: CASSQGVGERKAFF.

The rearrangement links TRBV2 to TRBJ2-3, with TRBD2 matching over 12 bases. CDR1 is SNHLY and CDR2 is FYNNEI in the germline V gene. The CDR3 consists of 18 residues. The V segment lost 4 bases and the J segment 0 bases; nucleotides outside the gene matches: 8. CDR3 DNA: TGTGCCAGCAGTGTAACTAGCGGGGGGAGCACTAGCACAGATACGCAGTATTTT. Its translation: CASSVTSGGSTSTDTQYF.

This chain uses TRBV5-1 with TRBJ1-1, with 12 bases matching TRBD1. CDR3 length: 17 amino acids. The ends lost 5 bases at V and 0 bases at J; junction bases unmatched: 8. CDR1 is SGHRS, CDR2 YFSETQ, per germline. The chain's CDR3 is CASRVPGTGGMNTEAFF. DNA for the CDR3: TGCGCCAGCAGAGTCCCCGGGACAGGGGGCATGAACACTGAAGCTTTCTTT.

This chain uses TRBV5-5 with TRBJ1-2, with D possibly TRBD1 on 5 matching bases. Germline V gene lookup returns CDR1 SGHKS and CDR2 YYEKEE (reference sequence). The CDR3 consists of 14 residues. Deletions cut 0 bases from V and 3 bases from J, with 9 bases between. CDR3 residues: CASSLVGGDYGYTF. CDR3 nucleotide sequence: TGTGCCAGCAGCTTGGTGGGGGGTGACTATGGCTACACCTTC.

This clone was picked up a small number of times. The CDR3 nucleotides are TGTGCCAGCAACCCAAGCGGGGGGGGCAAAAACATTCAGTACTTC. The encoded protein is CASNPSGGGKNIQYF. The chain uses TRBV6-2 or TRBV6-3 and TRBJ2-4; TRBD2 matches 10 bases. Germline loops: CDR1 MNHEY, CDR2 SVGEGT. This CDR3 comprises 15 residues. V lost 7 bases, J lost 3 bases, and 6 bases stayed unmatched.

CDR3 DNA: TGTGCCAGCAGCTTACCACGGACAGGGGAGGGTAAAGCTTTCTTT. As protein: CASSLPRTGEGKAFF. The gene calls are TRBV7-9 and TRBJ1-1, with TRBD1 matching over 9 bases. Losses at the gene ends were 2 bases for V and 9 bases for J; bases not matched to a gene: 10. Germline V lookup: CDR1 SEHNR, CDR2 FQNEAQ (reference sequence). This CDR3 is 15 amino acids long. The variable domain in full, completed from reference TRBV7-9 and TRBJ1-1, reads DTGVSQNPRHKITKRGQNVTFRCDPISEHNRLYWYRQTLGQGPEFLTYFQNEAQLEKSRLLSDRFSAERPKGSFSTLEIQRTEQGDSAMYLCASSLPRTGEGKAFFGQGTRLTVV.

This chain joins TRBV7-3 and TRBJ2-1; 13 bases align to TRBD2. The junction had 3 bases not matched to a gene; V was cut back by 5 bases and J by 5 bases. The CDR3 has 15 amino acids. Germline V gene data show CDR1 as SGHTA and CDR2 as FQGTGA. The CDR3 coding sequence is TGTGCCAGCAGCCTGGGACTAGCGGGGAACAATGAGCAGTTCTTC. Translated, it gives CASSLGLAGNNEQFF.

The rearrangement links TRBV20-1 to TRBJ2-2; 10 bases map to TRBD2. The germline gives CDR1 DFQATT, CDR2 SNEGSKA (reference sequence). V shed 3 bases, J shed 5 bases, and the junction held 3 bases outside the gene matches. CDR3 length equals 14 residues. CDR3 loop: CSASTSGVTGELFF. CDR3 coding DNA: TGCAGTGCTAGTACTAGCGGGGTTACCGGGGAGCTGTTTTTT.

The CDR3 sequence: CASSPAKRAQPQHF. In DNA form, the CDR3 reads TGTGCCAGCAGCCCCGCCAAGAGGGCCCAGCCCCAGCATTTT. The chain combines TRBV7-8 with TRBJ1-5; D uncertain. Germline CDR1 is SGHVS and CDR2 is FQNEAQ. The V gene lost 5 bases and the J gene lost 7 bases, with 15 bases spanning the gap. CDR3 length: 14 amino acids.

This chain joins TRBV5-4 and TRBJ1-4; a weak D match, TRBD1 (5 bases). The CDR3 has 15 residues. Germline V gene sequence: CDR1 SGHNT, CDR2 YYREEE (reference sequence). Trimming stripped 4 bases from V and 3 bases from J, with 13 bases between. CDR3: CASSQRGPANEKLFF. The CDR3 bases are TGTGCCAGCAGCCAAAGGGGTCCTGCTAATGAAAAACTGTTTTTT.

This sequence joins TRBV9 and TRBJ2-5; a possible D gene is TRBD1 (5 bases). Trimming cost V 3 bases and J 3 bases, with 18 bases left between them. The V gene's germline CDR1 is SGDLS and CDR2 YYNGEE. The CDR3 extends over 16 amino acids. CDR3: CASSEGIDMVKETQYF. Here the CDR3 DNA reads TGTGCCAGCAGCGAGGGGATCGACATGGTAAAAGAGACCCAGTACTTC.

The chain couples TRBV19 to TRBJ1-2; the D gene is possibly TRBD1 (6 bases). Per the germline V gene, CDR1 is LNHDA and CDR2 is SQIVND (reference sequence). V lost 5 bases, J lost 4 bases, and 14 bases lay in between. The CDR3 spans 14 residues. For the CDR3, the DNA is TGTGCCAGTAGTTCCCAGACAGGCTCCTATGGCTACACCTTC. This encodes CASSSQTGSYGYTF.

The J gene is TRBJ2-5, the V gene TRBV19; weak D call: TRBD2 (5 bases). The CDR3 contains 14 residues. The V and J ends lost 2 bases and 2 bases respectively, with 9 bases between them. Germline V gives CDR1 LNHDA, CDR2 SQIVND (reference sequence). This CDR3 is CASSITGGQETQYF. For the CDR3, the DNA is TGTGCCAGTAGTATAACTGGAGGTCAAGAGACCCAGTACTTC.

The rearrangement links TRBV9 to TRBJ1-4; maybe TRBD1 (6 bases). The V gene lost 0 bases and the J gene lost 10 bases, with 16 bases spanning the gap. The CDR3 consists of 15 residues. The germline V gene encodes CDR1 SGDLS and CDR2 YYNGEE. CDR3 DNA sequence: TGTGCCAGCAGCGTAGATCAGGGGATCTATGGAAAACTGTTTTTT. As protein: CASSVDQGIYGKLFF.

This chain uses TRBV10-2 with TRBJ2-7; D possibly corresponds to TRBD2 (6 bases). The CDR3 is 10 residues long. Looked up from germline, CDR1 is WSHSY and CDR2 is SAAADI. V was shortened by 8 bases and J by 5 bases, with 7 bases between the two germline ends. The CDR3 loop reads CASGRHEQYF. CDR3 nucleotides: TGCGCCAGCGGGAGGCACGAGCAGTACTTC.

This chain uses TRBV2 with TRBJ2-2; 11 positions match TRBD2. The CDR3 contains 16 residues. Trimming at V came to 2 bases and at J to 3 bases, leaving 2 bases not matched to a gene. Looked up from germline, CDR1 is SNHLY and CDR2 is FYNNEI. The DNA of the CDR3 is TGTGCCAGCAGTGAACTAGCGGGGGGTTACACCGGGGAGCTGTTTTTT. Protein: CASSELAGGYTGELFF.

CDR3 nucleotide sequence: TGCGCCAGCAGCGCCTTCCGGGACAGCCCCTATGGCTACACCTTC. The encoded protein is CASSAFRDSPYGYTF. The chain combines TRBV5-1 with TRBJ1-2; TRBD1 agrees at 7 bases. The CDR3 runs 15 residues. Looked up from germline, CDR1 is SGHRS and CDR2 is YFSETQ. V lost 4 bases, J lost 4 bases, and 10 bases stayed unmatched.

The V call is TRBV6-6, the J call TRBJ2-5; 7 bases agree with TRBD1. The length of the CDR3 is 16 residues. Trimming at V came to 5 bases and at J to 1 base, leaving 10 bases not matched to a gene. Germline values: CDR1 MNHNY, CDR2 SVGAGI (reference sequence). DNA for the CDR3: TGTGCCAGCAGTCCCTGGACAGGACTTTCCCAAGAGACCCAGTACTTC. Amino acids: CASSPWTGLSQETQYF.

The chain joins TRBV27 to TRBJ2-1; the D gene is possibly TRBD1 (5 bases). Trimming took 4 bases from V and 2 from J, leaving 12 bases between them. The CDR3 totals 15 residues. Looked up from germline, CDR1 is MNHEY and CDR2 is SMNVEV (reference sequence). CDR3 amino acids: CASSSIQVAYNEQFF. The CDR3 DNA is TGTGCCAGCAGTTCTATACAGGTTGCCTACAATGAGCAGTTCTTC.

The rearrangement links TRBV20-1 to TRBJ1-2; 7 bases agree with TRBD1. The junction had 6 bases not matched to a gene; V was cut back by 3 bases and J by 2 bases. This CDR3 region has 14 residues. Looked up from germline, CDR1 is DFQATT and CDR2 is SNEGSKA (reference sequence). CDR3 DNA sequence: TGCAGTGCTAGTGGGGCAGGGGGGAACTATGGCTACACCTTC. It specifies CSASGAGGNYGYTF.

The V gene is TRBV11-3, the J gene TRBJ2-5; possibly TRBD2 for D (6 bases). CDR1 and CDR2 from the germline V gene are SGHNT and YENEEA. Trimming left V 5 bases short and J 5 bases short, with 6 bases between. CDR3 size: 11 residues. CDR3: CASSGGETQYF. In nucleotides, the CDR3 is TGTGCCAGCAGCGGGGGGGAGACCCAGTACTTC.

The rearrangement links TRBV5-1 to TRBJ2-3; 7 bases are a match to TRBD1. Germline V CDR1 and CDR2: SGHRS, YFSETQ. Trimming cost V 3 bases and J 0 bases; bases outside gene matches: 7. The CDR3 consists of 16 residues. The CDR3 region has the DNA TGCGCCAGCAGCTACACAAGGGGGCTAAGCACAGATACGCAGTATTTT. This sequence encodes CASSYTRGLSTDTQYF.